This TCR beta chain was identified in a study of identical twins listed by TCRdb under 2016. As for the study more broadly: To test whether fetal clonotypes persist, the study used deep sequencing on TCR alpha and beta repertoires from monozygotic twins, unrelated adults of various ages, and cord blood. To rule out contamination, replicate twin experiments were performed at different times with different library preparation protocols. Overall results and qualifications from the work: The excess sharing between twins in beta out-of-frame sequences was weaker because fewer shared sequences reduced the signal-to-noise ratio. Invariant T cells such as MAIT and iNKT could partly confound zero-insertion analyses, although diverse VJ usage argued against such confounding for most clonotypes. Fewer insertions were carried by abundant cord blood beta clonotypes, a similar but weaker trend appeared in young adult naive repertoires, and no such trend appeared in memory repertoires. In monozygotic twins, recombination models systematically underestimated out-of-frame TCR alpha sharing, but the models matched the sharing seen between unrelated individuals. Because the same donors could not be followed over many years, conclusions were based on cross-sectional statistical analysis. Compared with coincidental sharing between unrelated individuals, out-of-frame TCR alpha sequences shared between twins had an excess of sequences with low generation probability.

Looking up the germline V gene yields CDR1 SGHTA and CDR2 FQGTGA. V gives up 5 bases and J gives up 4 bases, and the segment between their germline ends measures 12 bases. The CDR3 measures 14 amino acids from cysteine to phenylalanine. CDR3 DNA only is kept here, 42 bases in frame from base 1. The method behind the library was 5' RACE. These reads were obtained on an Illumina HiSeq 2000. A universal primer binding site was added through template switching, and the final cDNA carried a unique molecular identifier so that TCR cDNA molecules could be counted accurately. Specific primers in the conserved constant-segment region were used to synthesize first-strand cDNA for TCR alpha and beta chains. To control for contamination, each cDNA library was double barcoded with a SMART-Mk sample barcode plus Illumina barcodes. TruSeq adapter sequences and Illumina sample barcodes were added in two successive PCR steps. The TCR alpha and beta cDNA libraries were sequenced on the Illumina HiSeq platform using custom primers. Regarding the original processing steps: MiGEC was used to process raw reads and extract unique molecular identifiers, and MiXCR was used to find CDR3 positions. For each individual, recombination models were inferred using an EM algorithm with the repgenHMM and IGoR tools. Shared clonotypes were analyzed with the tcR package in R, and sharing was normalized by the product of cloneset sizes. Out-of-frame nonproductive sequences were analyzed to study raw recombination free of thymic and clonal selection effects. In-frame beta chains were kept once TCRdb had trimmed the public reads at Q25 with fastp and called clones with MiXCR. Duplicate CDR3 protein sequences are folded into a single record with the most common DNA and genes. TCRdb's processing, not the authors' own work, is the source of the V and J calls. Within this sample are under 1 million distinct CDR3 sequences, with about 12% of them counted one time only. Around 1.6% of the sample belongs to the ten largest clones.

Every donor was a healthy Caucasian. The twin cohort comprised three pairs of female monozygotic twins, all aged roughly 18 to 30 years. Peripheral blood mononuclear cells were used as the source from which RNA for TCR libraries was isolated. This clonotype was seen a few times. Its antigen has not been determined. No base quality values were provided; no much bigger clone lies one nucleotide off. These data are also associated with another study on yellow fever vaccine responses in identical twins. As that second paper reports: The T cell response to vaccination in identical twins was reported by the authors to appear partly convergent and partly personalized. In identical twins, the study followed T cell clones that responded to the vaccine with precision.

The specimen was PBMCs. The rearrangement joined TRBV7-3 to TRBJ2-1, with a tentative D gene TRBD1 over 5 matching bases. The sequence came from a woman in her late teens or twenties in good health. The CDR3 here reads CASSPIDSYNEQFF. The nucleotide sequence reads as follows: TGTGCCAGCAGCCCAATCGACAGTTACAATGAGCAGTTCTTC.